This TCR beta chain derives from a study of beta chain features in type 1 diabetes. This CDR3 region has 16 residues. V was pared by 1 base and J by 5 bases, with 7 bases of the junction left unmatched. The sequenced template was cDNA made from the entire isolated RNA. Profiling relied on immunoSEQ multiplex PCR, and the TCRdb table lists in-frame clones only, not all of them. The sample carries roughly 400,000 clones, roughly 14% recorded once. This clone was detected a few times. The sequence derives from a man aged 30-40 years in good health. The sequencing sample was made of naive CD4+ T cells from blood. The V and J genes are TRBV23-1 and TRBJ2-2; 7 bases are shared with TRBD2. TRBV23-1 is classed as an ORF, of uncertain function. In nucleotides, the CDR3 is TGCGCCAGCAGTCAATTAGTGCTAGCGGAAACCGGGGAGCTGTTTTTT. Residues: CASSQLVLAETGELFF.